This TCR beta chain is from a study of T cells after yellow fever vaccination. Looking at the study overall: When fractions had low cell numbers, they were prepared with SMART-Seq v4 Ultra Low Input. General study points: Weaker overall was a secondary response that nonetheless peaked faster, on day 5 versus 15.

This CDR3 comprises 15 residues. V was pared by 3 bases and J by 5 bases, with 16 bases between. Germline V gene sequence: CDR1 SGHDT, CDR2 YYEEEE. TCRdb used MiXCR to reprocess the 5' RACE reads, holding one entry per CDR3 protein. The sample records about 330,000 distinct CDR3 sequences, 4.1% being singletons. In regard to this clonotype: Its target is not known.

The chain links TRBV5-6 to TRBJ2-3, with a possible D match to TRBD1 (5 bases). Sequencing used PBMCs, obtained 5 days after the yellow fever booster vaccination. This clonotype was sampled from a man younger than 30 who received the YFV17D yellow fever vaccine. CDR3 sequence (DNA): TGTGCCAGCAGCTCCCTCGACAGAGAAAAAGATACGCAGTATTTT. Its translation is CASSSLDREKDTQYF. The full variable domain, in which reference TRBV5-6 and TRBJ2-3 provide the parts outside the CDR3, is DAGVTQSPTHLIKTRGQQVTLRCSPKSGHDTVSWYQQALGQGPQFIFQYYEEEERQRGNFPDRFSGHQFPNYSSELNVNALLLGDSALYLCASSSLDREKDTQYFGPGTRLTVL.